The 5 T cell receptor beta chains presented below share a single source sample, sequenced in a study of T cells of healthy individuals. TCRdb reprocessed the 5' RACE reads via MiXCR and lists one record per CDR3 protein. The repertoire consists of approximately 100,000 distinct CDR3 sequences, with approximately 15% occurring once and the leading ten covering 6% to 8%. The receptors shown here come from a human donor in good health.

The genes are TRBV5-1 and TRBJ2-5, with D possibly being TRBD2 (6 bases). Between the trimmed V and J ends, which lost 1 base and 3 bases, there was a span of 19 bases. Germline assignment: CDR1 SGHRS and CDR2 YFSETQ. CDR3 length: 17 amino acids. The CDR3 protein is CASSLFGGGGVKETQYF. The DNA of the CDR3 is TGCGCCAGCAGCTTGTTCGGCGGAGGAGGGGTCAAAGAGACCCAGTACTTC.

The chain recombines TRBV29-1 with TRBJ2-3; 10 positions agree with TRBD2. V lost 6 bases to trimming and J lost 7 bases; unmatched junction nucleotides: 13. Per germline, CDR1 SQVTM and CDR2 ANQGSEA. This CDR3 contains 15 residues. DNA of the CDR3: TGCAGCGTCACCTACTTTAGCGGGGGGCCCTATACGCAGTATTTT. Encoded protein: CSVTYFSGGPYTQYF.

This clonotype has a count of ten or more. V is TRBV29-1 and J is TRBJ1-1, with 7 bases matching TRBD1. CDR1 and CDR2 from the germline V gene are SQVTM and ANQGSEA. The trim removed 3 bases at V and 10 bases at J, leaving 17 bases unmatched. The CDR3 is made up of 15 amino acids. This CDR3 is CSVEGLGQAEKGAFF. As DNA, the CDR3 is TGCAGCGTTGAGGGCCTCGGACAGGCCGAAAAGGGAGCTTTCTTT.

V usage is TRBV12-3 or TRBV12-4 and J usage is TRBJ2-5; 7 nucleotides line up with TRBD1. J was trimmed by 4 bases and V by 3 bases; bases with no gene match: 5. This CDR3 spans 14 amino acids. The CDR3 DNA reads as TGTGCCAGCAGTTTCCGGGACAGAGGAGAGACCCAGTACTTC. This codes for CASSFRDRGETQYF.

The V and J genes are TRBV2 and TRBJ2-7; D not certain. Per the germline V gene, CDR1 is SNHLY and CDR2 is FYNNEI. Between the trimmed V and J ends, which lost 5 bases and 3 bases, there was a span of 14 bases. The CDR3 extends over 14 amino acids. CDR3 sequence: CASSKADAYYEQYF. The CDR3 coding sequence is TGTGCCAGCAGTAAGGCGGACGCCTACTACGAGCAGTACTTC.